At least ten counts were recorded for the clone carrying this T cell receptor beta chain. TCRdb fed the 5' RACE reads into MiXCR, producing one record per CDR3 protein. The sample lists 9,500 to 12,000 distinct CDR3 sequences; about 9.5% were seen once. The data originate from a study of spatial heterogeneity in lung cancer. The time point denotes: blood at routine non-recurrence follow-up after resection. V was clipped by 1 base and J by 10 bases, with 15 bases between them. CDR3 length: 14 residues. CDR1 and CDR2 (germline): SGHRS, YFSETQ. The clonotype originates from a female donor with early-stage non-small cell lung cancer. This material consisted of PBMCs, taken at follow-up. The chain has TRBV5-1 and TRBJ2-1; tentatively, D is TRBD1 or TRBD2 (6 bases each). CDR3: CASSLRGPKEEQFF. CDR3 coding DNA: TGCGCCAGCAGCTTGCGGGGGCCCAAGGAGGAGCAGTTCTTC.